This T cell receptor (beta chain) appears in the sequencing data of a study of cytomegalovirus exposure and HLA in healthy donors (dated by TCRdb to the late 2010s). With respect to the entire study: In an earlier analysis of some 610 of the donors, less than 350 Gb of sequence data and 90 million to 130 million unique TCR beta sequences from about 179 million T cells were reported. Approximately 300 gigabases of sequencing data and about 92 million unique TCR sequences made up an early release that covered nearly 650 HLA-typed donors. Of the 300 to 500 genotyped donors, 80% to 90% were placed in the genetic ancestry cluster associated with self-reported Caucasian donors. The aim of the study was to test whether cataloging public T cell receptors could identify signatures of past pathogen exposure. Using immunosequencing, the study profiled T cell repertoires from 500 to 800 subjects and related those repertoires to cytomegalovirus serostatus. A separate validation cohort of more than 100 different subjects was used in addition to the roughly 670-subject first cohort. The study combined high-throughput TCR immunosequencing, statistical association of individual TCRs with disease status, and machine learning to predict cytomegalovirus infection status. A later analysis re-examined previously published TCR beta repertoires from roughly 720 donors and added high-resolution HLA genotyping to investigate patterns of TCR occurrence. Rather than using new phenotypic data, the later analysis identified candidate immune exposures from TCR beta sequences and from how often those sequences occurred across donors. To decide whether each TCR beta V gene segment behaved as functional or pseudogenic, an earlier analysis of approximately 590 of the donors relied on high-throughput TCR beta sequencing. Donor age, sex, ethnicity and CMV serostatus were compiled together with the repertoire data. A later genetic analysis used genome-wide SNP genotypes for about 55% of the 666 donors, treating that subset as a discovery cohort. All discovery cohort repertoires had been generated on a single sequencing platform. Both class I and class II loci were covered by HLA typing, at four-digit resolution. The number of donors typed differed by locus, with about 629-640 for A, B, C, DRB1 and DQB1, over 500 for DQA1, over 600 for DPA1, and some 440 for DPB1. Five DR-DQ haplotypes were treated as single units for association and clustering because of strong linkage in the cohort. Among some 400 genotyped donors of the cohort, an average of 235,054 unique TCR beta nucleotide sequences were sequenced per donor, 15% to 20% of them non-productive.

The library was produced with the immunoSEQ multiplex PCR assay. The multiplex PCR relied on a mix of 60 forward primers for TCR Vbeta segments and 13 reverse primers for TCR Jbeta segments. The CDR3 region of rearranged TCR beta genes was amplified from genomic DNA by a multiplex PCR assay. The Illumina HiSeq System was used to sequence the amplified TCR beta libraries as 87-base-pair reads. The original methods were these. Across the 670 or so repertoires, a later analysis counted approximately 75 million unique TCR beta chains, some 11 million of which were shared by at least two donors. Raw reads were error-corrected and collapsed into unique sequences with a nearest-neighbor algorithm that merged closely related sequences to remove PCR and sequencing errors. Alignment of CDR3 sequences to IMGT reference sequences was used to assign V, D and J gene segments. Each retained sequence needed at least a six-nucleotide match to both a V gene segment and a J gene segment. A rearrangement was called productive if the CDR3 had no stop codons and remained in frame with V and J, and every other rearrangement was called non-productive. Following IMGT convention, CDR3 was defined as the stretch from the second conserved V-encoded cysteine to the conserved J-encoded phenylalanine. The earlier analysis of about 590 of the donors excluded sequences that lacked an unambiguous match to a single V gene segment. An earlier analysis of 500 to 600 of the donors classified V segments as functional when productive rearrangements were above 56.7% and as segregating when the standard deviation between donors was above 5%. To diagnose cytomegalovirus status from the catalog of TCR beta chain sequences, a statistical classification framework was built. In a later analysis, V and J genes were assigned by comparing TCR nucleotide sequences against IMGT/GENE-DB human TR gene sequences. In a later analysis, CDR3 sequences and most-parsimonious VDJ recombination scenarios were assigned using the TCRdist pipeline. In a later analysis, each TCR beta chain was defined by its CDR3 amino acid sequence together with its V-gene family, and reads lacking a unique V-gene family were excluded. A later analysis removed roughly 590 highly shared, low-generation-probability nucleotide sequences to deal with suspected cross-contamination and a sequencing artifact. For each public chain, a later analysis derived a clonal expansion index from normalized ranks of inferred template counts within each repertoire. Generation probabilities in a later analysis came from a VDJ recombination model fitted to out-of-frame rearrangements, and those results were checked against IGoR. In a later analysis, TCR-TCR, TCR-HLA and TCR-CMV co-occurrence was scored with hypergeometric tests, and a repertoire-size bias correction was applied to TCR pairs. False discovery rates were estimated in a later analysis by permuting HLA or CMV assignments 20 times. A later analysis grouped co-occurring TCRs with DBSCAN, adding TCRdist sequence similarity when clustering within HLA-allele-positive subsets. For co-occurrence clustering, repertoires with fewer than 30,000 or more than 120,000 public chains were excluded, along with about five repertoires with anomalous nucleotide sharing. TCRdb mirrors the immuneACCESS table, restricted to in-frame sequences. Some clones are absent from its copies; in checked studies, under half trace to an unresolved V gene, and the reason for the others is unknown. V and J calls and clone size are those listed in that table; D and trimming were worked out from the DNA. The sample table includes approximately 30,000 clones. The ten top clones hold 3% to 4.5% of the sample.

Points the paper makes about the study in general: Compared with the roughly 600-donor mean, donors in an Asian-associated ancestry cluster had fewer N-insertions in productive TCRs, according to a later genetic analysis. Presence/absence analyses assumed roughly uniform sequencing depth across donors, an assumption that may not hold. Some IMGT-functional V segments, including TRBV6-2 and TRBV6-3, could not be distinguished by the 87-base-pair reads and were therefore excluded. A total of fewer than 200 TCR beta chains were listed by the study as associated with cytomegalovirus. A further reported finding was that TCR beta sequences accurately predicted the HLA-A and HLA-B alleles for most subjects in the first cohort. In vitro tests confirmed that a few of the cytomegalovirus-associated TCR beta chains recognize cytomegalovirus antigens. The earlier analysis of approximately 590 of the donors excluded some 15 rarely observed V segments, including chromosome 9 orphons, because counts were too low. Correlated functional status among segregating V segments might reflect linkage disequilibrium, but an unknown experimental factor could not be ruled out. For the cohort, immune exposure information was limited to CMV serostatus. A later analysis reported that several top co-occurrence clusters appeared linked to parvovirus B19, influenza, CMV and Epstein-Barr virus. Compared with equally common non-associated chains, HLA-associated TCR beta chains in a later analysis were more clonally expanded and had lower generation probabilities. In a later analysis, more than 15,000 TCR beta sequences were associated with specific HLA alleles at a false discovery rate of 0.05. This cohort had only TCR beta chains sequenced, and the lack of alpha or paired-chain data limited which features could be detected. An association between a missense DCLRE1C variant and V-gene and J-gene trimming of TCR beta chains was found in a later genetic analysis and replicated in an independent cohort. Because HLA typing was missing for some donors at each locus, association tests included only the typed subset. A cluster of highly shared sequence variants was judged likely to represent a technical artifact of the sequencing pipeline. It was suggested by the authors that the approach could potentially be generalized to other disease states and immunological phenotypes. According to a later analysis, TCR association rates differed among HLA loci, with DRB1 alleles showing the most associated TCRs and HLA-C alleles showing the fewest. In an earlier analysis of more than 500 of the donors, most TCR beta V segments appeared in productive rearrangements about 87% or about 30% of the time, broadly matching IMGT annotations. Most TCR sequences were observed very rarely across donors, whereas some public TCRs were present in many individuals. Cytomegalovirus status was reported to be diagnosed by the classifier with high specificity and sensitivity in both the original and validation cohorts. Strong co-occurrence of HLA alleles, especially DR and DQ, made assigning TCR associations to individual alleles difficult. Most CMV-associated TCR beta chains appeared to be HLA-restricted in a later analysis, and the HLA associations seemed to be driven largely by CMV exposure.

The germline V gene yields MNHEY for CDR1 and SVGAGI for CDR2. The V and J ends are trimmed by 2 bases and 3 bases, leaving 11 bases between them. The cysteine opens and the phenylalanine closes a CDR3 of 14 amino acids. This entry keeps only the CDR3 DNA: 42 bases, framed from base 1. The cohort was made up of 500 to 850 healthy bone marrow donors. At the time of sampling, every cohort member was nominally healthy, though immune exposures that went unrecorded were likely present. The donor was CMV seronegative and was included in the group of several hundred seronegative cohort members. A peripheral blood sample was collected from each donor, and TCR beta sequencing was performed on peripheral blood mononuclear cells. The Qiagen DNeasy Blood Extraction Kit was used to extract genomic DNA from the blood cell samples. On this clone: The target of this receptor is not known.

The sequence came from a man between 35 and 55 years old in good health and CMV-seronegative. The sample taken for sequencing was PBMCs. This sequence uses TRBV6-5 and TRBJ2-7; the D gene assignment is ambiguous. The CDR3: CASSYSGRFYEQYF. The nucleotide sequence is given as TGTGCCAGCAGTTACAGTGGCAGATTCTACGAGCAGTACTTC.